The 14 T cell receptor beta chains in this list originate from one sample, sequenced in a study of blood T cell repertoires in COVID-19 (dated by TCRdb to 2018 to 2020). The receptor library was made with the immunoSEQ multiplex PCR assay. The immuneACCESS repertoire file appears here via TCRdb, limited to in-frame rearrangements. These files lack a portion of the clones; in checked studies, under half of the deficit traces to unresolved V genes, and the cause of the others is not known. Recorded for this sample are more than 75,000 clones; just over 85% of them occurred a single time. The ten biggest clones cover roughly 8.1% of the sample. The sequenced sample was peripheral blood. These receptor sequences come from a woman in her 70s with acute or convalescent COVID-19.

V usage is TRBV5-1 and J usage is TRBJ2-7; the match to TRBD2 covers 7 bases. The J segment lost 3 bases and the V segment lost 0 bases, leaving 0 bases of the junction unmatched. The CDR3 runs to 13 residues. Per the germline V gene, CDR1 is SGHRS and CDR2 is YFSETQ. The chain's CDR3 is CASSLGGGYEQYF. In DNA, the CDR3 is TGCGCCAGCAGCTTGGGCGGGGGCTACGAGCAGTACTTC.

Of note for this clone: Other DNA variants within this sample encode the same CDR3. This chain joins TRBV19 and TRBJ1-5; TRBD1 matches 8 bases. The CDR3 runs to 14 residues. J gave up 6 bases and V 5 bases, and 6 bases lay outside the gene matches. In germline, CDR1 is LNHDA, CDR2 SQIVND (reference sequence). This CDR3 is CASSVDRVGQPQHF. The CDR3 nucleotides are TGTGCCAGTAGTGTGGACAGGGTGGGTCAGCCCCAGCATTTT.

This chain joins TRBV5-1 and TRBJ1-2; 7 bases fit TRBD1. The ends lost 0 bases at V and 4 bases at J; junction bases unmatched: 12. This CDR3 has 17 residues. Germline loops: CDR1 SGHRS, CDR2 YFSETQ. In DNA, the CDR3 is TGCGCCAGCAGCTTGGGCCCGACAGGGAGTCTAGGCTATGGCTACACCTTC. It is translated as CASSLGPTGSLGYGYTF.

The rearrangement joins TRBV7-2 to TRBJ1-5; tentatively, D is TRBD1 (6 bases). CDR1 SGHTA and CDR2 FQGNSA come from the germline V gene. Trimming removed 4 bases from V and 2 bases from J, with 9 bases in between. The CDR3 has 14 residues. CDR3 nucleotides: TGTGCCAGCAGCTCCCGACAGGGCAATCAGCCCCAGCATTTT. Translation: CASSSRQGNQPQHF.

The chain has TRBV6-2 or TRBV6-3 and TRBJ1-1; no definite D call. In germline, CDR1 is MNHEY, CDR2 SVGEGT. The CDR3 has 14 residues. Trimming took off 2 bases at V and 1 base at J, with 8 bases between the two ends. The CDR3 here is CASSYAGGNTEAFF. CDR3 bases: TGTGCCAGCAGTTACGCAGGAGGGAACACTGAAGCTTTCTTT.

This clone is a singleton in its sample. The chain carries TRBV6-5 and TRBJ2-5, with 8 bases fitting TRBD1. V lost 9 bases to trimming and J lost 4 bases; unmatched junction nucleotides: 1. This CDR3 is built from 11 residues. From germline, CDR1 is MNHEY and CDR2 SVGAGI. The CDR3 DNA sequence: TGTGCCAGTACAGGGGGAGAGACCCAGTACTTC. It yields the protein CASTGGETQYF.

The chain carries TRBV5-1 and TRBJ2-3; 10 nucleotides agree with TRBD1. Germline loops: CDR1 SGHRS, CDR2 YFSETQ. CDR3 length: 15 residues. The junction had 5 bases not matched to a gene; V was cut back by 4 bases and J by 3 bases. The CDR3 spells CASSNPGQGTDTQYF. CDR3 nucleotides: TGCGCCAGCAGCAATCCGGGACAGGGGACAGATACGCAGTATTTT.

V is TRBV4-2 and J is TRBJ1-4, with 8 nucleotides matching TRBD1. The V segment lost 1 base and the J segment 8 bases; nucleotides outside the gene matches: 6. CDR1 LGHNA and CDR2 YNFKEQ come from the germline V gene. The CDR3 has 15 amino acids. The CDR3 loop reads CASSQGTGRGEKLFF. The CDR3 DNA reads as TGTGCCAGCAGCCAAGGGACAGGGCGCGGAGAAAAACTGTTTTTT.

The chain carries TRBV5-6 and TRBJ1-3; perhaps TRBD1 as D (5 bases). This CDR3 comprises 15 residues. The germline V gene encodes CDR1 SGHDT and CDR2 YYEEEE. Trimming stripped 0 bases from V and 0 bases from J, with 7 bases between. The CDR3 here is CASSLGQFSGNTIYF. The CDR3 region has the DNA TGTGCCAGCAGCTTGGGACAGTTCTCTGGAAACACCATATATTTT.

The chain combines TRBV6-5 with TRBJ2-5; 9 bases align to TRBD2. V gave up 5 bases and J gave up 3 bases; unmatched junction bases: 7. The CDR3 extends over 15 amino acids. Germline CDR1 is MNHEY and CDR2 is SVGAGI. The CDR3 loop is CASSTPGLAEETQYF. DNA of the CDR3: TGTGCCAGCAGTACACCGGGACTAGCCGAAGAGACCCAGTACTTC.

This clone has just one count. V is TRBV4-1 and J is TRBJ2-5, with 12 bases aligning to TRBD2. This CDR3 is built from 15 residues. CDR1 is MGHRA, CDR2 YSYEKL, per germline. Trimming removed 4 bases from V and 5 bases from J; junction bases left unmatched: 5. The DNA for the CDR3 is TGCGCCAGCAGCCTCTCCGGGACTAGCGGGGAGACCCAGTACTTC. Protein: CASSLSGTSGETQYF.

This clone was found once. This chain connects TRBV19 to TRBJ1-4, with 7 bases aligning to TRBD1. Germline CDR1 is LNHDA and CDR2 is SQIVND (reference sequence). The CDR3 length is 15 residues. V gave up 3 bases and J gave up 5 bases; unmatched junction bases: 6. The CDR3: CASSISQGVNEKLFF. CDR3 bases: TGTGCCAGTAGTATTTCGCAGGGGGTGAATGAAAAACTGTTTTTT.

The chain recombines TRBV2 with TRBJ1-1; 7 bases map to TRBD1. Losses at the gene ends were 4 bases for V and 3 bases for J; bases not matched to a gene: 5. Germline CDR1 is SNHLY and CDR2 is FYNNEI. CDR3 size: 14 residues. This chain's CDR3 is CASSGGRGDTEAFF. As DNA, the CDR3 is TGTGCCAGCAGTGGCGGCAGGGGGGACACTGAAGCTTTCTTT.

The chain couples TRBV27 to TRBJ2-1; maybe TRBD1 (5 bases). This CDR3 region has 13 residues. V was cut by 1 base and J by 7 bases, with 8 bases left in between. CDR1 MNHEY and CDR2 SMNVEV come from the germline V gene (reference sequence). The CDR3 is CASSLLGENEQFF. Written as DNA, the CDR3 is TGTGCCAGCAGTTTATTAGGGGAAAATGAGCAGTTCTTC.